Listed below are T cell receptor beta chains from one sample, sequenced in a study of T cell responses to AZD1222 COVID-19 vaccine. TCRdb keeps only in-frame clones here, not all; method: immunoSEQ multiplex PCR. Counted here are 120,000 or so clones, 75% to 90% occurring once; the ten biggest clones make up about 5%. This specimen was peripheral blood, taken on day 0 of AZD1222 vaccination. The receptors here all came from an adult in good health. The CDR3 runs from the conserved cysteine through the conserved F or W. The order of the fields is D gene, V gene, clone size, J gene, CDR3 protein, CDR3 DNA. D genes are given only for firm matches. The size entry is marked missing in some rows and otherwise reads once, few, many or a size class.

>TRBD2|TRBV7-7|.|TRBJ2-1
CASSPGLAGGNEQFF
TGTGCTAGCAGCCCCGGACTAGCGGGGGGTAATGAGCAGTTCTTC
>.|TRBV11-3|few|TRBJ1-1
CASSWSQANTEAFF
TGTGCCAGCAGCTGGTCTCAGGCGAACACTGAAGCTTTCTTT
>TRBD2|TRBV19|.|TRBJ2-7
CASSIAGGPYEQYF
TGTGCCAGTAGTATAGCGGGGGGGCCGTACGAGCAGTACTTC
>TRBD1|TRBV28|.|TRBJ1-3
CATDRGLGNTIYF
TGTGCCACTGACAGGGGGCTAGGAAACACCATATATTTT
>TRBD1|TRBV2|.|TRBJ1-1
CADTGAANTEAFF
TGTGCCGATACAGGGGCCGCGAACACTGAAGCTTTCTTT
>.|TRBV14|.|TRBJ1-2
CASSKEENYGYTF
TGTGCCAGCAGCAAGGAGGAGAACTATGGCTACACCTTC
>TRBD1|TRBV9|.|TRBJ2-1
CASSVVVEGTVLF
TGTGCCAGCAGCGTAGTAGTTGAGGGGACAGTCCTCTTC
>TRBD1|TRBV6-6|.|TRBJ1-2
CASSPQPGQGIGYGYTF
TGTGCCAGCAGTCCCCAGCCGGGACAGGGGATCGGCTATGGCTACACCTTC
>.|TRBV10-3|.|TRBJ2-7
CAIRDRNVYEQYF
TGTGCCATCAGGGACAGAAACGTCTACGAGCAGTACTTC
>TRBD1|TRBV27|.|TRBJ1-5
CASRADRDGNQPQHF
TGTGCCAGCAGGGCCGACAGGGACGGCAATCAGCCCCAGCATTTT
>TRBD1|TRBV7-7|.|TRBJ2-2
CASSLAFGQGTGELFF
TGTGCTAGCAGCTTAGCTTTCGGACAGGGGACCGGGGAGCTGTTTTTT
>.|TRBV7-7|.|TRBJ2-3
CASSRDLSSTDTQYF
TGTGCTAGCAGCCGGGACCTTTCTAGCACAGATACGCAGTATTTT
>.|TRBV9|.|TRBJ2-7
CASSVAPESYEQYF
TGTGCCAGCAGCGTAGCTCCGGAATCCTACGAGCAGTACTTC
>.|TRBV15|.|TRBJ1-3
CATSRGRKGNTIYF
TGTGCCACCAGCAGAGGGAGGAAGGGAAACACCATATATTTT
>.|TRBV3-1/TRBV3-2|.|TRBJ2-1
CASSQSHTRVGSYNEQFF
TGTGCCAGCAGCCAATCTCACACCCGGGTAGGTTCGTACAATGAGCAGTTCTTC
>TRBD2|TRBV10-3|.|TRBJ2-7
CAITSGSTYEQYF
TGTGCCATAACTAGCGGGTCCACCTACGAGCAGTACTTC
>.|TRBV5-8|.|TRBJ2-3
CASSARATQYF
TGTGCCAGCAGCGCCCGCGCTACGCAGTATTTT
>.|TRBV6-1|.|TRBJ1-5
CASSEIKRRQLNQPQHF
TGTGCCAGCAGTGAAATAAAGCGGAGGCAGCTCAATCAGCCCCAGCATTTT
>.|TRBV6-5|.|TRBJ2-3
CASSPGHRNTDTQYF
TGTGCCAGCAGCCCGGGACATCGAAACACAGATACGCAGTATTTT
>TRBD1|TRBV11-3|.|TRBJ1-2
CASSEGQGALYGYTF
TGTGCCAGCAGCGAGGGGCAGGGGGCTCTTTATGGCTACACCTTC
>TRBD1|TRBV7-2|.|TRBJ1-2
CASSERQGGGYGYTF
TGTGCCAGCAGCGAACGACAGGGAGGCGGCTATGGCTACACCTTC
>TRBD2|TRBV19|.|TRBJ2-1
CASSQLAGVTNEQFF
TGTGCCAGTAGTCAGTTAGCGGGCGTTACTAATGAGCAGTTCTTC
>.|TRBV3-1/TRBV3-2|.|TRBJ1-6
CASSPTDSRLFF
TGTGCCAGCAGCCCTACGGACAGTAGGCTTTTTTTT
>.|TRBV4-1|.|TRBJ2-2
CASSQDWGHPELFF
TGCGCCAGCAGCCAAGATTGGGGACATCCCGAGCTGTTTTTT
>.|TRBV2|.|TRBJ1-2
CASSVGPSYGYTF
TGTGCCAGCAGTGTCGGCCCCTCCTATGGCTACACCTTC
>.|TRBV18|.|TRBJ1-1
CASSQSLDGTEAFF
TGTGCCAGCTCACAATCCTTGGATGGCACTGAAGCTTTCTTT
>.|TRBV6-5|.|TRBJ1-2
CASSYSTGGRYGYTF
TGTGCCAGCAGTTACTCGACGGGGGGGCGTTATGGCTACACCTTC
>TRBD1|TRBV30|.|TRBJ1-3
CAWSPGTGGRITYF
TGTGCCTGGAGTCCCGGGACAGGGGGACGGATTACATATTTT
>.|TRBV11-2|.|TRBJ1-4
CASSPPLSTTNEKLFF
TGTGCCAGCAGCCCCCCCTTGTCGACAACTAATGAAAAACTGTTTTTT
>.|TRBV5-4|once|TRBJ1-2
CASSPATAYYGYTF
TGTGCCAGCAGCCCAGCGACAGCCTACTATGGCTACACCTTC
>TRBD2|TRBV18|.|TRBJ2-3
CASSPTRGGRFLRTDTQYF
TGTGCCAGCTCACCAACACGGGGGGGCCGGTTCCTACGCACAGATACGCAGTATTTT
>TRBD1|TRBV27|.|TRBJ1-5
CASSPWTGGNQPQHF
TGTGCCAGCAGTCCATGGACAGGGGGCAATCAGCCCCAGCATTTT
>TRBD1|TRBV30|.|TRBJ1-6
CAWRRGGGNSPLHF
TGTGCCTGGAGGAGGGGAGGGGGCAACTCACCCCTCCACTTT
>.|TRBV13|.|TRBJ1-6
CASSTKAGDLSPLHF
TGTGCCAGCAGCACGAAGGCGGGGGACCTTTCTCCCCTCCACTTT
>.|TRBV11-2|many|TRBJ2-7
CASSFGSGDSYEQYF
.
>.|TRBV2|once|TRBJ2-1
CASISVTAYNEQFF
TGTGCCAGCATATCGGTTACGGCCTACAATGAGCAGTTCTTC
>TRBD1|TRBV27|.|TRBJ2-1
CASSAPGQGGVDEQFF
TGTGCCAGCAGTGCCCCGGGACAGGGGGGAGTGGATGAGCAGTTCTTC
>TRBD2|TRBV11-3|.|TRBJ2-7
CASSYPVGGASYEQYF
TGTGCCAGCAGCTACCCCGTCGGGGGGGCCTCCTACGAGCAGTACTTC
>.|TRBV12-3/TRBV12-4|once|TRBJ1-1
CASSYQGLGSFF
TGTGCCAGCAGCTATCAGGGTTTAGGTTCTTTCTTT
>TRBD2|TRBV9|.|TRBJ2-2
CASSPTSGTDTGELFF
TGTGCCAGCAGCCCTACTAGCGGGACCGACACCGGGGAGCTGTTTTTT
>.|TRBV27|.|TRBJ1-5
CASSLGSGAGQPQHF
TGTGCCAGCAGTTTAGGTTCGGGGGCCGGTCAGCCCCAGCATTTT
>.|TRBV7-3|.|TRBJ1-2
CASSLFGALDGYTF
TGTGCCAGCAGCTTATTTGGGGCCCTGGATGGCTACACCTTC
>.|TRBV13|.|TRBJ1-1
CASSLAGPNTEAFF
TGTGCCAGCAGCTTAGCAGGGCCGAACACTGAAGCTTTCTTT
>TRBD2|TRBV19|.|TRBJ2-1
CASSMARLAGGGRQFF
TGTGCCAGTAGTATGGCCCGGCTAGCGGGAGGTGGGCGGCAGTTCTTC
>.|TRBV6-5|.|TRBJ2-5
CASSRLVSQETQYF
TGTGCCAGCAGCCGACTAGTTTCACAAGAGACCCAGTACTTC
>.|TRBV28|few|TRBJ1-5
CASSPGGRGNQPQHF
TGTGCCAGCAGTCCCGGAGGCAGGGGCAATCAGCCCCAGCATTTT
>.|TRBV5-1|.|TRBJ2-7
CASGTGTLPPEQYF
TGCGCCAGCGGGACCGGGACCCTCCCCCCCGAGCAGTACTTC
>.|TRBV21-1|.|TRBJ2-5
CASSPLPGYQETQYF
TGTGCCAGCAGCCCCCTTCCAGGGTACCAAGAGACCCAGTACTTC
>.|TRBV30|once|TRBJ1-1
CAWSVLRGQGWTEAFF
TGTGCCTGGAGTGTACTCCGCGGTCAGGGATGGACTGAAGCTTTCTTT
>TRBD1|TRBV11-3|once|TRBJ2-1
CASAGTGLNEQFF
TGTGCCAGTGCCGGGACAGGGCTCAATGAGCAGTTCTTC
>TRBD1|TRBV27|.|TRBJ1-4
CASSETGEREKLFF
TGTGCCAGCTCGGAGACAGGGGAACGAGAAAAACTGTTTTTT
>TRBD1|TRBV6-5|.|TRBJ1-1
CASSRDRSEVRAFF
TGTGCCAGCAGTCGGGACAGGAGTGAGGTGAGAGCTTTCTTT
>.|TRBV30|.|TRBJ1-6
CAWRETSYNSPLHF
TGTGCCTGGAGGGAGACATCCTATAATTCACCCCTCCACTTT
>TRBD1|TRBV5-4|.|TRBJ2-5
CASSLDRGQQETQYF
TGTGCCAGCAGCTTGGATAGGGGGCAACAAGAGACCCAGTACTTC
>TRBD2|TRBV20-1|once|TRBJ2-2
CSASASGRPAGELFF
TGCAGTGCTAGTGCCAGCGGGAGGCCGGCCGGGGAGCTGTTTTTT